The 15 T cell receptor beta chains presented below share a single source sample, sequenced in a study of OX40 agonist ivuxolimab in advanced cancers. Sequencing was performed with immunoSEQ multiplex PCR; in TCRdb, only in-frame clones are kept and a portion is missing. Counted here are tens of thousands of clones, around 87% occurring once; the ten biggest clones make up approximately 1.1%. Sequenced material: CD4+ or CD8+ T cells sorted from blood, taken in a trial of the OX40 agonist ivuxolimab. The receptors come from an adult with an advanced solid tumor such as melanoma, head and neck, liver or kidney cancer.

The chain is built from TRBV2 and TRBJ1-1; D perhaps matches TRBD1 (6 bases). The CDR3 is 15 residues long. The V end was cut by 4 bases, the J end by 1 base, with 13 bases between. Germline V gives CDR1 SNHLY, CDR2 FYNNEI. CDR3 residues: CASSVGRGGNTEAFF. The CDR3 DNA follows: TGTGCCAGCAGTGTTGGGAGGGGGGGGAACACTGAAGCTTTCTTT.

This clone was recorded only once. The rearrangement uses TRBV6-1 and TRBJ1-2, with 8 bases aligning to TRBD1. CDR1 MNHNS and CDR2 SASEGT come from the germline V gene. The CDR3 length is 15 residues. Losses at the gene ends were 2 bases for V and 4 bases for J; bases not matched to a gene: 6. DNA for the CDR3: TGTGCCAGCAGTGAACCACAGGGGGGCTCCTATGGCTACACCTTC. It codes for CASSEPQGGSYGYTF.

The gene calls are TRBV19 and TRBJ2-1; no clear D. Per germline, CDR1 LNHDA and CDR2 SQIVND (reference sequence). CDR3 size: 13 residues. V gave up 9 bases and J gave up 8 bases, with 17 bases separating them. CDR3 coding DNA: TGTGCCAGCGGTAGGTACCTTGTGGATGAGCAGTTCTTC. Protein sequence: CASGRYLVDEQFF. The full variable domain, its missing parts supplied by reference TRBV19 and TRBJ2-1, is DGGITQSPKYLFRKEGQNVTLSCEQNLNHDAMYWYRQDPGQGLRLIYYSQIVNDFQKGDIAEGYSVSREKKESFPLTVTSAQKNPTAFYLCASGRYLVDEQFFGPGTRLTVL.

This clone appeared a single time. Other DNA sequences of this sample code for an identical CDR3. The rearrangement links TRBV18 to TRBJ2-7; D may be TRBD1 (6 bases). This CDR3 has 13 amino acids. Trimming removed 6 bases at V and 1 base at J, with 10 bases between. The germline gives CDR1 KGHSH, CDR2 LQKENI. This CDR3 reads CASSSQGSYEQYF. The DNA of the CDR3 is TGTGCCAGCTCGTCACAGGGTTCCTACGAGCAGTACTTC.

The genes are TRBV5-6 and TRBJ2-7, with 7 bases that match TRBD1. Germline loops: CDR1 SGHDT, CDR2 YYEEEE. The CDR3 runs 13 residues. J gave up 4 bases and V 4 bases, and 5 bases lay outside the gene matches. The CDR3 DNA follows: TGTGCCAGCAGCACGGGACAGTTATACGAGCAGTACTTC. This codes for CASSTGQLYEQYF.

This sequence joins TRBV5-1 and TRBJ2-2, with 7 bases matching TRBD1. The CDR3 spans 15 residues. V shed 7 bases and J 1 base; nucleotides not matched to a gene: 7. Germline values: CDR1 SGHRS, CDR2 YFSETQ. The CDR3 reads CASGEGTVNTGELFF. In DNA form, the CDR3 reads TGCGCCAGCGGCGAAGGGACAGTGAACACCGGGGAGCTGTTTTTT.

V gene TRBV7-2 combines with J gene TRBJ2-7; 9 positions agree with TRBD2. CDR1 is SGHTA, CDR2 FQGNSA, per germline. The CDR3 consists of 15 residues. V was pared by 6 bases and J by 13 bases, with 19 bases of the junction left unmatched. CDR3 loop: CASRPPVSGRTHLYF. The CDR3 DNA reads TGTGCCAGCAGACCCCCCGTCAGCGGGAGGACGCATCTTTACTTC.

The V call is TRBV7-2, the J call TRBJ1-2, with a weak D call TRBD1 (6 bases). V lost 7 bases to trimming and J lost 4 bases, with 19 bases between them. The germline CDR1 and CDR2 sequences are SGHTA and FQGNSA. CDR3 length: 15 amino acids. The chain's CDR3 is CASTLRDTGSYGYTF. CDR3 coding DNA: TGTGCCAGCACCCTTAGGGACACCGGGAGCTATGGCTACACCTTC. Supplemented by reference TRBV7-2 and TRBJ1-2, the full variable domain reads GAGVSQSPSNKVTEKGKDVELRCDPISGHTALYWYRQSLGQGLEFLIYFQGNSAPDKSGLPSDRFSAERTGGSVSTLTIQRTQQEDSAVYLCASTLRDTGSYGYTFGSGTRLTVV.

On this clone itself: The junction and the germline gene differ at one end; a read error may be behind it. The chain joins TRBV5-1 to TRBJ2-4; tentatively, D is TRBD1 or TRBD2 (5 bases each). The germline V gene has CDR1 SGHRS and CDR2 YFSETQ. This CDR3 is built from 15 residues. CDR3 amino acids: CASSRDGVSNNIQYF. The CDR3 coding sequence is TGCGCCAGCAGCAGGGACGGAGTGTCCAACAACATTCAGTACTTC.

The chain is built from TRBV6-1 and TRBJ2-1; tentatively, D is TRBD2 (6 bases). V gave up 6 bases and J gave up 4 bases, with 13 bases separating them. The CDR3 runs to 14 residues. Germline CDR1 and CDR2: MNHNS and SASEGT. As DNA, the CDR3 is TGTGCCAGCAGAGTGGGTAGCGGTTACAATGAGCAGTTCTTC. Its translation: CASRVGSGYNEQFF.

The chain employs TRBV25-1 and TRBJ1-4; 7 nucleotides line up with TRBD1. The length of the CDR3 is 16 residues. Per the germline V gene, CDR1 is MGHDK and CDR2 is SYGVNS. V lost 3 bases, J lost 4 bases, and 8 bases stayed unmatched. CDR3 region: CASSDPPGQHNEKLFF. CDR3 nucleotide sequence: TGTGCCAGCAGTGACCCCCCGGGACAGCATAATGAAAAACTGTTTTTT.

V and J are TRBV2 and TRBJ2-3; D is perhaps TRBD2 (6 bases). V lost 1 base, J lost 8 bases, and 16 bases lay in between. This CDR3 is built from 15 residues. Germline-derived CDR1 and CDR2 are SNHLY and FYNNEI. CDR3 in amino acids: CASSEEGWGVGTQYF. CDR3 bases: TGTGCCAGCAGTGAAGAAGGCTGGGGGGTTGGTACGCAGTATTTT.

The V call is TRBV30, the J call TRBJ1-5; 7 bases are a match to TRBD1. Germline CDR1 GTSNPN, CDR2 SVGIG (reference sequence). The V gene end was trimmed by 1 base and the J gene end by 7 bases; junction bases not matched to a gene: 4. The CDR3 spans 13 residues. Here the CDR3 DNA reads TGTGCCTGGAGTGGGGACAGTCGCCAGCCCCAGCATTTT. Amino acid sequence: CAWSGDSRQPQHF. Looking up the rest from reference TRBV30 and TRBJ1-5 gives the full variable domain: SQTIHQWPATLVQPVGSPLSLECTVEGTSNPNLYWYRQAAGRGLQLLFYSVGIGQISSEVPQNLSASRPQDRQFILSSKKLLLSDSGFYLCAWSGDSRQPQHFGDGTRLSIL.

This clone was counted many times. This CDR3 reads CASSSPVGLADSYEQYF. The CDR3 nucleotides are TGTGCCAGCAGTTCCCCGGTGGGACTAGCGGACTCCTACGAGCAGTACTTC. V and J are TRBV28 and TRBJ2-7; 11 bases map to TRBD2. Germline CDR1 MDHEN, CDR2 SYDVKM. The CDR3 has 17 residues. The ends lost 4 bases at V and 0 bases at J; junction bases unmatched: 8.

The chain has TRBV18 and TRBJ1-4, with 11 bases matching TRBD1. Germline assignment: CDR1 KGHSH and CDR2 LQKENI. Germline trimming cut 3 bases from V and 7 bases from J; bases unmatched to any gene: 1. The length of the CDR3 is 14 residues. The CDR3 sequence: CASSPGQGVEKLFF. CDR3 sequence (DNA): TGTGCCAGCTCACCGGGACAGGGGGTTGAAAAACTGTTTTTT.